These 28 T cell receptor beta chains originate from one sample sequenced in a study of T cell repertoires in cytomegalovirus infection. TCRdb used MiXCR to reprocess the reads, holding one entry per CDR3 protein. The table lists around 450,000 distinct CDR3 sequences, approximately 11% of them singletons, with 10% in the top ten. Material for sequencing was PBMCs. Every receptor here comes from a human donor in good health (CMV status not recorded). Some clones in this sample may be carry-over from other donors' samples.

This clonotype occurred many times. CDR3 bases: TGCGCCAGCAGCCTACAGGGGGAGAGTGGAAACACCATATATTTT. It translates to CASSLQGESGNTIYF. J is TRBJ1-3 and V is TRBV5-1; 8 bases are a match to TRBD1. The CDR3 runs to 15 residues. The V segment lost 4 bases and the J segment 3 bases; nucleotides outside the gene matches: 6. The germline gives CDR1 SGHRS, CDR2 YFSETQ. Based on the CDR3 plus reference TRBV5-1 and TRBJ1-3, the full variable domain is KAGVTQTPRYLIKTRGQQVTLSCSPISGHRSVSWYQQTPGQGLQFLFEYFSETQRNKGNFPGRFSGRQFSNSRSEMNVSTLELGDSALYLCASSLQGESGNTIYFGEGSWLTVV.

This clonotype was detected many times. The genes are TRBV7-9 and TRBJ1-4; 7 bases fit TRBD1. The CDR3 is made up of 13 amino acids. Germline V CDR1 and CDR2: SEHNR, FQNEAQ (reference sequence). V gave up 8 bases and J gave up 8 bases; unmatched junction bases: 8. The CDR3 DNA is TGTGCCAGCGGAGGGGGCGCGAAAGAAAAACTGTTTTTT. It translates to CASGGGAKEKLFF.

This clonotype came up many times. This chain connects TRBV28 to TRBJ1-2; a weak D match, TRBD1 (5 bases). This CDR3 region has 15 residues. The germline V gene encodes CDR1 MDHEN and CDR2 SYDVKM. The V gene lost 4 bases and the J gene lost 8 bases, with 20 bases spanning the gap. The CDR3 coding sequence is TGTGCCAGCAGTTCGCGAAACCGGGACCCCCGGGGCTACACCTTC. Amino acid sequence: CASSSRNRDPRGYTF.

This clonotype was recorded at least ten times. The CDR3 reads CAISGQENTEAFF. The CDR3 DNA sequence: TGTGCCATCAGTGGGCAGGAAAACACTGAAGCTTTCTTT. The rearrangement joins TRBV10-3 to TRBJ1-1; no clear D. The CDR3 length is 13 residues. V was pared by 4 bases and J by 2 bases, with 8 bases between. Germline CDR1 is ENHRY and CDR2 is SYGVKD.

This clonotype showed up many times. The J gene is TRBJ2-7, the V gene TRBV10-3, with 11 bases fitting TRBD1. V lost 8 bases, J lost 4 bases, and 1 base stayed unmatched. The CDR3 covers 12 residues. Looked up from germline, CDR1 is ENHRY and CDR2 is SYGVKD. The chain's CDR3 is CAIGTGGYEQYF. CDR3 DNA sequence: TGTGCCATCGGGACAGGGGGTTACGAGCAGTACTTC.

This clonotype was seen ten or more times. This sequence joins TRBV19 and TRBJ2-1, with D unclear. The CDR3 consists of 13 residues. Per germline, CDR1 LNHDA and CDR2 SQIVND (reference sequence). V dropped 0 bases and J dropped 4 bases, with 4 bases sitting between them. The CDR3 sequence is CASSIEVYNEQFF. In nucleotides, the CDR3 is TGTGCCAGTAGTATAGAGGTGTACAATGAGCAGTTCTTC.

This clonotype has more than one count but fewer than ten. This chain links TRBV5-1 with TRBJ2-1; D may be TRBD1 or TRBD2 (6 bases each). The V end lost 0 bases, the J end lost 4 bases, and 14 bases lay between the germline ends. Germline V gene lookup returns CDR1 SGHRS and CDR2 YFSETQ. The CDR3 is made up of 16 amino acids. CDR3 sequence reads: CASSLGLGGLYNEQFF. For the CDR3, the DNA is TGCGCCAGCAGCTTGGGACTAGGGGGTCTATACAATGAGCAGTTCTTC.

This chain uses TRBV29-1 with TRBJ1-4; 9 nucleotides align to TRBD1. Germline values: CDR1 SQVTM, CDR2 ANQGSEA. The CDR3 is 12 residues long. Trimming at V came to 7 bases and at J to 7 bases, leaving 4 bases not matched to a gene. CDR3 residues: CSAGQGSEKLFF. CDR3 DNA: TGCAGCGCGGGACAGGGCAGTGAAAAACTGTTTTTT.

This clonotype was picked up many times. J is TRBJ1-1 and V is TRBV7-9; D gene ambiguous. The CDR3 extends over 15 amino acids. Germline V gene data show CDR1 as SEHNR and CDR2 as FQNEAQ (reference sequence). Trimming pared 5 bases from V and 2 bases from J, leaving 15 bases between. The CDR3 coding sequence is TGTGCCAGCAGCGGATCCGGCGGAGGCAACACTGAAGCTTTCTTT. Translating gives CASSGSGGGNTEAFF.

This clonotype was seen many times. The DNA of the CDR3 is TGTGCCAGCAGCTCGGCAGGGACCCCGAACACTGAAGCTTTCTTT. Amino acids: CASSSAGTPNTEAFF. V usage is TRBV7-9 and J usage is TRBJ1-1; the D gene is possibly TRBD1 (5 bases). The germline V gene encodes CDR1 SEHNR and CDR2 FQNEAQ (reference sequence). V was cut by 4 bases and J by 1 base, with 13 bases left in between. The CDR3 has 15 amino acids.

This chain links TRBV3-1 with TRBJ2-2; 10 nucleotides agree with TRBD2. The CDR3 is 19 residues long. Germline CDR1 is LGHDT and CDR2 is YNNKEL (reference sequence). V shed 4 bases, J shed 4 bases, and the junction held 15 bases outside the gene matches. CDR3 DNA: TGTGCCAGCAGCCTAACTAATTGGGTGGGGACTAGCGCCACCGGGGAGCTGTTTTTT. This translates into CASSLTNWVGTSATGELFF.

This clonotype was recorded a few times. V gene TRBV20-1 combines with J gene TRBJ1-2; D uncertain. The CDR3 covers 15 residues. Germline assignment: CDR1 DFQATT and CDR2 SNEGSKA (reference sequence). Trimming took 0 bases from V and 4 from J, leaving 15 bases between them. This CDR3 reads CSARDQERALYGYTF. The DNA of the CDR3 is TGCAGTGCTAGAGATCAAGAAAGGGCTCTCTATGGCTACACCTTC.

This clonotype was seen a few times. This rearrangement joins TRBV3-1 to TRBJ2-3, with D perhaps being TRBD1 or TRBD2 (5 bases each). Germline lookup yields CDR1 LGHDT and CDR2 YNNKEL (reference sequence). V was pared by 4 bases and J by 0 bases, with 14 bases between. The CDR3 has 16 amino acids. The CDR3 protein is CASSPRGGYSTDTQYF. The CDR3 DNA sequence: TGTGCCAGCAGCCCACGGGGCGGTTATAGCACAGATACGCAGTATTTT.

The chain's CDR3 is CASSLDFRGRGTGELFF. For the CDR3, the DNA is TGTGCCAGCAGCTTGGACTTCAGGGGGCGAGGAACCGGGGAGCTGTTTTTT. The genes are TRBV5-4 and TRBJ2-2; 8 bases agree with TRBD1. Germline trimming cut 0 bases from V and 5 bases from J; bases unmatched to any gene: 9. In germline, CDR1 is SGHNT, CDR2 YYREEE (reference sequence). The CDR3 is 17 amino acids.

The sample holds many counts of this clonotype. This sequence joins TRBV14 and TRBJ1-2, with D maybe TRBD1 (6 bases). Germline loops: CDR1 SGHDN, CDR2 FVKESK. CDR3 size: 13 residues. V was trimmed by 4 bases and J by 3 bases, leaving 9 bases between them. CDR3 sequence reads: CASSPRQDYGYTF. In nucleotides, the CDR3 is TGTGCCAGCAGCCCTCGACAGGACTATGGCTACACCTTC.

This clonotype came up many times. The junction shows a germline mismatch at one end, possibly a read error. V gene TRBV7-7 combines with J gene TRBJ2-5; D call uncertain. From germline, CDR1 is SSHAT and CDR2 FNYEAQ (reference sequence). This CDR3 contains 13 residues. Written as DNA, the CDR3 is TGTGCTAGCAGCTTAAAAGGAACGGAGACCCAGTACTTC. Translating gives CASSLKGTETQYF.

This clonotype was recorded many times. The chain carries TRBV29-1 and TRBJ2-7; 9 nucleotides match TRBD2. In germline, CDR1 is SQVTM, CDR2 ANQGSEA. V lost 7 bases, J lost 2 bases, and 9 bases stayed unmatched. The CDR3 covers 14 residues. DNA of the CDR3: TGCAGCGCCGATAGCGGGAGCCCCACCTACGAGCAGTACTTC. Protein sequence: CSADSGSPTYEQYF.

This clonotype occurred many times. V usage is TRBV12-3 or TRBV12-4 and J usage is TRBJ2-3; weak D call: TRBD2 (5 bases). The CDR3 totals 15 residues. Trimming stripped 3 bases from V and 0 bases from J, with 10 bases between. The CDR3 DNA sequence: TGTGCCAGCAGTTTCGGAGCGGCTAGCACAGATACGCAGTATTTT. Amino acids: CASSFGAASTDTQYF.

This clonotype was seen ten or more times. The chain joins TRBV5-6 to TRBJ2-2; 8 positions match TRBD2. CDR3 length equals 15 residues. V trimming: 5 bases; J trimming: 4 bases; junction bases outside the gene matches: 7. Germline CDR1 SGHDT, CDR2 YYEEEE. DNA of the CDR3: TGTGCCAGCAGTCCGACTAGCGACCCCACCGGGGAGCTGTTTTTT. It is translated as CASSPTSDPTGELFF. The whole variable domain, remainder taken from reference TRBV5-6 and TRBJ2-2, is DAGVTQSPTHLIKTRGQQVTLRCSPKSGHDTVSWYQQALGQGPQFIFQYYEEEERQRGNFPDRFSGHQFPNYSSELNVNALLLGDSALYLCASSPTSDPTGELFFGEGSRLTVL.

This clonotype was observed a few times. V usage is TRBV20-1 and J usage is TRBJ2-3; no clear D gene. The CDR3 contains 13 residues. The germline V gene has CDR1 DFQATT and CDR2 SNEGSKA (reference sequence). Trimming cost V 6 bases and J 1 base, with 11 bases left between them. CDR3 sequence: CSAPVLRTDTQYF. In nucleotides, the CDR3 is TGCAGTGCCCCCGTCCTCCGCACAGATACGCAGTATTTT.

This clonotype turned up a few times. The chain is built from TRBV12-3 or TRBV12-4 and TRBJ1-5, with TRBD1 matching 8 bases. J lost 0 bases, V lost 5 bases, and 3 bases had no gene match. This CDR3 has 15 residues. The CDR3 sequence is CASSMTGDSNQPQHF. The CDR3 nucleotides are TGTGCCAGCAGTATGACAGGGGATAGCAATCAGCCCCAGCATTTT.

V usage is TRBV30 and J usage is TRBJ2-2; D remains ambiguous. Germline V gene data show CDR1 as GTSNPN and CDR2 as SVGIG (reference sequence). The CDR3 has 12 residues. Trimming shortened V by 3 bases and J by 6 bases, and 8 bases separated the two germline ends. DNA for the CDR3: TGTGCCTGGAGACCAGGAGCCGGGGAGCTGTTTTTT. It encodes CAWRPGAGELFF.

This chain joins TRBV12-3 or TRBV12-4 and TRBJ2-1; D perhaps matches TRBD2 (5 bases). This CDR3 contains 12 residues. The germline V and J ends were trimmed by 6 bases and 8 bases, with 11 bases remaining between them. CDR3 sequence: CASRLWGDEQFF. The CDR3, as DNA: TGTGCCAGCAGGTTGTGGGGAGATGAGCAGTTCTTC.

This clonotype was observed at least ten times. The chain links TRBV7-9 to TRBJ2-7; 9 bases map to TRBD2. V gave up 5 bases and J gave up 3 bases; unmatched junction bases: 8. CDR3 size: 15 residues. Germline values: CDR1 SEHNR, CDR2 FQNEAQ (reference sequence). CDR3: CASSSPTSGYYEQYF. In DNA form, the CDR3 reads TGTGCCAGCAGCAGCCCGACTAGCGGTTACTACGAGCAGTACTTC.

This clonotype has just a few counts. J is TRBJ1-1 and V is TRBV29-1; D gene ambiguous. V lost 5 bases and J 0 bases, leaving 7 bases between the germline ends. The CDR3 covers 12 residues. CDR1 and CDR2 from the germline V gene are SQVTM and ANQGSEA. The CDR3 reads CSVYRLNTEAFF. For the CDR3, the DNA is TGCAGCGTTTACCGCTTGAACACTGAAGCTTTCTTT.

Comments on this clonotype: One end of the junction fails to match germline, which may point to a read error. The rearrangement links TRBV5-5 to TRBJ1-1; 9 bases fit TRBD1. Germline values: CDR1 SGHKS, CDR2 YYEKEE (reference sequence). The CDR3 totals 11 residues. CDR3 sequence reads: CASSWTGDQSF. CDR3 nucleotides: TGTGCCAGCAGCTGGACAGGGGACCAGTCTTTT.

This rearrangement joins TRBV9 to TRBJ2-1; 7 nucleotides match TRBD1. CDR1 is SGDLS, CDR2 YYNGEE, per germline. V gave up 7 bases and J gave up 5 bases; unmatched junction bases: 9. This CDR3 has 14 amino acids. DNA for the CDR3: TGTGCCAGCGGTCCCAGGGGGTTCCACAATGAGCAGTTCTTC. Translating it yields CASGPRGFHNEQFF.

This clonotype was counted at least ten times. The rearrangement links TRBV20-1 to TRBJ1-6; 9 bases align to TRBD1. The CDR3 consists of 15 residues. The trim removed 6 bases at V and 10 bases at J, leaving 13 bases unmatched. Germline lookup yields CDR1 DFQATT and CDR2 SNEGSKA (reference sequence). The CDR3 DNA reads TGCAGTGCCGCCTCGGGGGGACAGGGTTACTCACCCCTCCACTTT. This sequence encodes CSAASGGQGYSPLHF.